This T cell receptor beta chain was observed in a study of T cell responses to AZD1222 COVID-19 vaccine (dated by TCRdb to about 2021). Looking at the study overall: TCR sequencing was performed for 230 to 250 trial participants, of whom about 200 were given two doses of AZD1222 and some 26 were given two doses of MenACWY control vaccine. Trial participants were enrolled by age into subgroups of 18-55, 56-69 and 70-plus years, and roughly 150, 30 and 60 TCR-sequenced participants, respectively, were included in these subgroups. The full study reports these points: Nearly half of unique spike-specific TCRs reportedly recognized epitopes outside regions mutated in the B.1.351 and B.1.1.7 variants. Participants were mostly white British, with more females than males. The authors suggested clonal diversity may have been underestimated. In the small 56-69-year group, the increase in depth fell short of significance, most likely because of low power. The vaccine-associated CD4 TCRs covered the entire spike protein, and the dominant responses fell in regions 160-218 and 743-854. Because no day 14 peak-response samples were available, the repertoires could be characterized only after the peak T cell response. Only 5 to 7 AZD1222 recipients were SARS-CoV-2 seropositive at baseline, limiting conclusions about previously exposed vaccinees. After two AZD1222 doses, both the breadth and the depth of spike-specific TCRs were significantly higher than at day 0 and than in MenACWY recipients.

In regard to this clone: It has no known antigen specificity. There are no base qualities to consult, and no much larger clone falls within one base.

The CDR3 regions of human TCRbeta chains were analyzed by immunosequencing. Per the source publication's procedure: Repertoire TCRs were matched against a reference library of SARS-CoV-2-specific TCRs generated with the MIRA antigen-specificity platform. Breadth was defined as the fraction of unique TCRs that were SARS-CoV-2-associated. Depth was defined as the fraction of total T cells that were SARS-CoV-2-associated. Using the MIRA data, every spike-specific TCR was mapped to the spike region that the TCR reacted to and assigned to either a CD4 or a CD8 class. Log10-transformed breadth and depth values were compared by one-way ANOVA with Sidak's multiple comparisons tests. The table comes from immuneACCESS by way of TCRdb, which keeps in-frame sequences with V and J called. Part of the clones is missing from these tables; in studies checked, under half for an unresolved V gene and the rest for unknown reasons. The V and J calls and clone size are taken from that table; D and trimming were inferred from the DNA. Here the sample has 130,000 to 150,000 clones; over 80% occur a single time. The ten largest clones capture approximately 3% of the sample.

V is shortened by 5 bases, J by 1 base, and the region joining them spans 8 bases. The CDR3, cysteine through phenylalanine, is 13 amino acids long. Only the CDR3 DNA stays, 39 bases, in frame from base 1. The CDR1 and CDR2 encoded by the germline V gene (reference sequence) are WNHNN and SYGVQD. What this sample's time point label stands for: baseline before first vaccination. What the treatment or condition label conveys for this sample: meningococcal conjugate vaccine given as trial control. Vaccinee samples came from UK trials COV001 and COV002, including a single-blind randomized controlled phase 2/3 trial of AZD1222 (ChAdOx1 nCoV-19) in healthy adults. Trial participant PBMC samples were collected at day 0 and day 28 after the second dose for TCRbeta chain sequencing.

The sample in question was peripheral blood, obtained on day 0 of MenACWY control vaccination. The sequence is built from TRBV10-1 and TRBJ1-2, and perhaps TRBD1 as D gene, on 5 matching bases. The clonotype was recovered from an adult in good health. The nucleotides read TGCGCCAGCAGTCAAGGGGTTAACTATGGCTACACCTTC. It codes for CASSQGVNYGYTF.